Here is one T cell receptor beta chain with its context. This clonotype has only a few counts. No cognate antigen has been identified for it. Qualities for individual bases were not recorded, and no much larger clone is one base off. According to the germline V gene, CDR1 reads SGHTA and CDR2 reads FQGNSA. Trimming removed 1 base from V and 2 bases from J, leaving 7 bases between the germline ends. Its CDR3 holds 14 amino acids, cysteine through phenylalanine. The only DNA kept is the CDR3, 42 bases in frame from the first base. The data stem from a study of CD8 T cells in ankylosing spondylitis (dated by TCRdb to 2016 to 2017). Looking at the study overall: To find TCR variants linked to disease, the study profiled T cell receptor beta repertoires in ankylosing spondylitis patients and healthy donors. In total, the full study cohort was made up of roughly 110 healthy donors and 20 to 25 ankylosing spondylitis patients. Samples of peripheral blood were taken, and for ankylosing spondylitis patients, synovial fluid was collected as well. What the work shows at the level of the full study, not this receptor alone: The disease-linked clones had a CD8+ phenotype and were found at relatively low frequencies in peripheral blood. Blood from ankylosing spondylitis patients appeared to be characterized by a TCR beta motif made up of under 10 highly homologous amino acid variants. Significant enrichment of the disease-linked clones was reported in matched synovial fluid samples from ankylosing spondylitis patients. Some motif variants were previously reported in synovial fluid and blood of reactive arthritis patients, suggesting common disease-initiation mechanisms.

The listed sequencing device is Illumina MiSeq. Quantitative 5'-RACE with molecular barcodes was the method used to prepare the TCR beta libraries. On the study's bioinformatics: Disease-linked TCR variants were identified with a new computational method built on a probabilistic model of VDJ rearrangement. TCRdb reworked the public reads: Q25 trimming with fastp, MiXCR clone assembly, productive beta chains retained. Each record represents a unique CDR3 protein, reported with the most common genes and DNA among its rows. These V and J calls originate from TCRdb's pipeline instead of the authors' own analysis. In this sample the table shows around 39,000 distinct CDR3 sequences, about 17% of which occur a single time. The top ten clones comprise roughly 45% of the sample.

The TCR was taken from a male donor with ankylosing spondylitis or in good health (not recorded which). The sequenced material came from blood. The rearrangement joined TRBV7-2 to TRBJ2-3, with the D assignment possibly TRBD1 or TRBD2, given 5 matching bases for each. CDR3 loop: CASSLGGNTDTQYF. The bases read TGTGCCAGCAGCTTAGGGGGGAACACAGATACGCAGTATTTT.